The 8 T cell receptor beta chains reported below all come from one sample, sequenced in a study of monozygotic twins with inflammatory bowel disease. Using the 5' RACE reads, TCRdb records one entry per CDR3 protein without DNA. The listing records fewer than 200,000 distinct CDR3 sequences. Sample: blood. These receptors were collected from a human donor with ulcerative colitis or Crohn's disease, or a healthy co-twin of an affected twin (not recorded which).

V gene TRBV11-2 combines with J gene TRBJ2-7; TCRdb proposes TRBD1, but this gene call is untestable without DNA. Germline CDR1 reads SGHAT; CDR2 reads FQNNGV. The CDR3 contains 17 residues. CDR3 region: CASSISGLTGGSDEQYF. Full variable domain (missing parts from reference TRBV11-2 and TRBJ2-7): EAGVAQSPRYKIIEKRQSVAFWCNPISGHATLYWYQQILGQGPKLLIQFQNNGVVDDSQLPKDRFSAERLKGVDSTLKIQPAKLEDSAVYLCASSISGLTGGSDEQYFGPGTRLTVT.

The J gene is TRBJ1-1, the V gene TRBV7-6; TCRdb reports TRBD1, a call that lacks DNA to check it against. CDR1 SGHVS and CDR2 FNYEAQ come from the germline V gene. This CDR3 contains 15 residues. The CDR3 protein is CASSLAGGGGTEAFF.

CDR3: CASSLRGPLNTEAFF. The chain carries TRBV7-2 and TRBJ1-1; as DNA is missing, the TRBD1 call by TCRdb cannot be tested. CDR1 and CDR2 from the germline V gene are SGHTA and FQGNSA. The CDR3 consists of 15 residues. Together with reference TRBV7-2 and TRBJ1-1, the CDR3 gives the full variable domain: GAGVSQSPSNKVTEKGKDVELRCDPISGHTALYWYRQSLGQGLEFLIYFQGNSAPDKSGLPSDRFSAERTGGSVSTLTIQRTQQEDSAVYLCASSLRGPLNTEAFFGQGTRLTVV.

The gene calls are TRBV12-3 or TRBV12-4 and TRBJ2-5; the D call of TRBD1 rests on TCRdb alone, since no DNA is present to check it. The CDR3 totals 18 residues. The CDR3 reads CASSLVFSGTGGEETQYF.

The V call is TRBV20-1, the J call TRBJ2-3. Looked up from germline, CDR1 is DFQATT and CDR2 is SNEGSKA (reference sequence). The CDR3 totals 13 residues. The CDR3 sequence is CSAPWTSIDTQYF.

The CDR3 spells CAISAPPLGIYNEQFF. The V gene is TRBV10-3, the J gene TRBJ2-1; TCRdb names TRBD1, which stays unverified in the absence of DNA. The CDR3 has 16 amino acids. The germline CDR1 and CDR2 sequences are ENHRY and SYGVKD.

J is TRBJ2-7 and V is TRBV11-3; TCRdb outputs TRBD1, but without DNA this stays unchecked. The germline CDR1 and CDR2 sequences are SGHNT and YENEEA. There are 18 residues in the CDR3. CDR3 protein: CASSLLPGQGNPTYEQYF.

This chain links TRBV7-2 with TRBJ1-5; TCRdb names TRBD1, which stays unverified in the absence of DNA. The CDR3 covers 13 residues. Germline lookup yields CDR1 SGHTA and CDR2 FQGNSA. This CDR3 is CASSPRVFQPQHF.